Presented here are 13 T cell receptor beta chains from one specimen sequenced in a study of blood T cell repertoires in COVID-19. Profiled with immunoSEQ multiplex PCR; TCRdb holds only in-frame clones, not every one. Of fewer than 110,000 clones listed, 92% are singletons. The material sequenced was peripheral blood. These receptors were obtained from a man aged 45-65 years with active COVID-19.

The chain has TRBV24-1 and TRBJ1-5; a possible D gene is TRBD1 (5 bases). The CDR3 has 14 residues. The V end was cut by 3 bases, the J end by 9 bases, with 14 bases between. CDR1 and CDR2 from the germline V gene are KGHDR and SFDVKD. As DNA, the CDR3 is TGTGCCACCAGTGATGGGGCAGGAGTTGGGCCCCAGCATTTT. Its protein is CATSDGAGVGPQHF.

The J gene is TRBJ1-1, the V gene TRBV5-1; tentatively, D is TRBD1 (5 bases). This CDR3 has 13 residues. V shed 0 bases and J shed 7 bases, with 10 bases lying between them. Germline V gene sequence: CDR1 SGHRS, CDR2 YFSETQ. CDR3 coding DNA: TGCGCCAGCAGCTTGGGGAGGGGTAGTGAAGCTTTCTTT. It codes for CASSLGRGSEAFF.

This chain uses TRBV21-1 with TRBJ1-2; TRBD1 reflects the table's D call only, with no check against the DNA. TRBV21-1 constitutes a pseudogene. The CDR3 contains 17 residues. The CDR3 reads CASSKKDGQVVHYGYTF. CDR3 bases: TGTGCCAGCAGCAAAAAGGATGGACAGGTCGTACACTATGGCTACACCTTC.

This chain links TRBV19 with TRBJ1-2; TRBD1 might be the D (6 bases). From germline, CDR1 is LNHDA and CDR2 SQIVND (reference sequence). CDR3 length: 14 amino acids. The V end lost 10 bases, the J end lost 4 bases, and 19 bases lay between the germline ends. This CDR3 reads CAISPRDTSYGYTF. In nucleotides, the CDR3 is TGTGCCATAAGCCCCCGGGACACCAGCTATGGCTACACCTTC.

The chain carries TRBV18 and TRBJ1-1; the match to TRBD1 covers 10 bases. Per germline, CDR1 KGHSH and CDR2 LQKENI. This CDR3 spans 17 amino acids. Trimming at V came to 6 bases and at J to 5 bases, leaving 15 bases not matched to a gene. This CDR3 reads CASSKWGTGVMGTEAFF. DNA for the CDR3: TGTGCCAGCTCCAAATGGGGGACAGGGGTTATGGGGACTGAAGCTTTCTTT.

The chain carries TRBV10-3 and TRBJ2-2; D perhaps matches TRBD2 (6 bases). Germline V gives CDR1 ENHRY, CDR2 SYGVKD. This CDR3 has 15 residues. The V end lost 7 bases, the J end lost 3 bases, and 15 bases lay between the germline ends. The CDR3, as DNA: TGTGCCATCAAACCGAACCCGGGGGACACCGGGGAGCTGTTTTTT. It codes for CAIKPNPGDTGELFF.

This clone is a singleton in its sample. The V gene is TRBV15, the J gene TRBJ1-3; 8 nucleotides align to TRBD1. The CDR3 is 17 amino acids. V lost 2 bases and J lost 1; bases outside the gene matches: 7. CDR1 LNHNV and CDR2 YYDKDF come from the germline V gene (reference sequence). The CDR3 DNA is TGTGCCACCAGCAGACCCACGACAGGGGATTCTGGAAACACCATATATTTT. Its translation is CATSRPTTGDSGNTIYF.

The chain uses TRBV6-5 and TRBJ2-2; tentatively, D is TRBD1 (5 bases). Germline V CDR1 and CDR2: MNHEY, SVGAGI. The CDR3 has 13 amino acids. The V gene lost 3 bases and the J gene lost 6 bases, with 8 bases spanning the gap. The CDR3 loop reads CASSYRGSGELFF. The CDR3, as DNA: TGTGCCAGCAGTTATAGGGGATCCGGGGAGCTGTTTTTT.

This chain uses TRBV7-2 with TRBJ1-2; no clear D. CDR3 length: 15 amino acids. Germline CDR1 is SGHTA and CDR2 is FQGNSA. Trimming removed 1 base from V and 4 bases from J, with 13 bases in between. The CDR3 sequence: CASSLVWAGPYGYTF. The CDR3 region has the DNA TGTGCCAGCAGCTTAGTCTGGGCAGGCCCCTATGGCTACACCTTC.

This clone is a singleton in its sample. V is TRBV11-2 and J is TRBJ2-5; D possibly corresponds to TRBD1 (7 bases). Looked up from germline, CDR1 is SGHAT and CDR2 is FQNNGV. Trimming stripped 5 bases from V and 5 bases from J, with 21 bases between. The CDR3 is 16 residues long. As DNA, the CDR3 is TGTGCCAGCAGCAGAGGGGGCGGGGCTCCTCGGGAGACCCAGTACTTC. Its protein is CASSRGGGAPRETQYF.

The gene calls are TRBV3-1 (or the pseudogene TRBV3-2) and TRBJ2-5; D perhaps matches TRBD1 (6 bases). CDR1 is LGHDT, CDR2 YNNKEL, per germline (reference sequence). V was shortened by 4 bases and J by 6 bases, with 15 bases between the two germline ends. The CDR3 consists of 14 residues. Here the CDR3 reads CASSPLGARKTQYF. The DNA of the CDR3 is TGTGCCAGCAGCCCCCTGGGGGCTAGGAAGACCCAGTACTTC.

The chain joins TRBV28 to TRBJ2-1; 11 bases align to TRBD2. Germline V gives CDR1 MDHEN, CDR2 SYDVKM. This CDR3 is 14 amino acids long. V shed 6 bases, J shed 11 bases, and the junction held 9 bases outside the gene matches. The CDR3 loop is CASRPGTSGHKQFF. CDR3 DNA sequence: TGTGCCAGCAGACCCGGGACTAGCGGCCATAAGCAGTTCTTC.

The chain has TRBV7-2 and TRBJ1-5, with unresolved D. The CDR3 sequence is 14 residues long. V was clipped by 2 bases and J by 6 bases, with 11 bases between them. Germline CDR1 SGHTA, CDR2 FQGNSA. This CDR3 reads CASSLPGTGQPQHF. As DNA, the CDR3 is TGTGCCAGCAGCTTACCTGGCACGGGTCAGCCCCAGCATTTT.